Listed below are T cell receptor beta chains from one sample, sequenced in a study of blood T cell repertoires in COVID-19. Sequencing used immunoSEQ multiplex PCR; TCRdb keeps in-frame clones, though not all of them. Altogether about 260,000 clones are present, about 89% being singletons, with the ten largest covering 2.3%. Material for sequencing was peripheral blood. Source of these receptors: a woman in her 50s with acute or convalescent COVID-19. The CDR3 runs from the conserved cysteine through the conserved F or W. A D gene is named only where the DNA matches it firmly. Only part of the rows carry a size: once, few, many, or a class if the clone is expanded.

>TRBJ1-2|-|-|TRBV7-2
TGTGCCAGCAGCTTAGTAGGCCCCGGCGGGAACTATGGCTACACCTTC
CASSLVGPGGNYGYTF
>TRBJ2-5|TRBD1|once|TRBV15
TGTGCCACCAGCAGAGATATGGGACAGCAAGAGACCCAGTACTTC
CATSRDMGQQETQYF
>TRBJ1-5|-|-|TRBV4-1
TGCGCCAGCAGCCAAGATCTGGGGGGAGGGAGCAATCAGCCCCAGCATTTT
CASSQDLGGGSNQPQHF
>TRBJ2-5|TRBD2|-|TRBV9
TGTGCCAGCAGCGTAGGGCCAGCGGGAGTGGAGACCCAGTACTTC
CASSVGPAGVETQYF
>TRBJ1-1|-|-|TRBV7-9
TGTGCCAGCAGCTTAGCACAGGGTACTGAAGCTTTCTTT
CASSLAQGTEAFF
>TRBJ2-7|TRBD2|-|TRBV5-6
TGTGCCAGCAGCTCGCGACTAGCCTTCTCGGGCTCCTACGAGCAGTACTTC
CASSSRLAFSGSYEQYF
>TRBJ1-5|-|few|TRBV7-2
TGTGCCAGCAGCCTCCGAGCCGGGTCCCATCAGCCCCAGCATTTT
CASSLRAGSHQPQHF
>TRBJ2-1|TRBD1|-|TRBV28
TGTGCCAGCAGTGGTTCCTACAGGGGGCAGAATGAGCAGTTCTTC
CASSGSYRGQNEQFF
>TRBJ2-7|-|-|TRBV28
TGTGCCAGCAGAACAACCTGGAGGGCTTACGAGCAGTACTTC
CASRTTWRAYEQYF
>TRBJ1-5|-|-|TRBV27
TGTGCCAGCAGTTTTTCAGGGAGGCCCAATCAGCCCCAGCATTTT
CASSFSGRPNQPQHF
>TRBJ2-5|TRBD2|-|TRBV2
TGTGCCAGCAATAGACTAGCGGGAGAGACCCAGTACTTC
CASNRLAGETQYF
>TRBJ2-3|-|-|TRBV4-3
TGCGCCAGCAGCCGCGAGGGGGGGGATACGCAGTATTTT
CASSREGGDTQYF
>TRBJ2-1|TRBD1|-|TRBV12-3/TRBV12-4
TGTGCCAGCAGTCACCGGGACAGGTCGTTCTTC
CASSHRDRSFF
>TRBJ2-1|TRBD2|-|TRBV4-1
TGCGCCAGCAGCCGAGTCACTAGCGGGAGGAATGAGCAGTTCTTC
CASSRVTSGRNEQFF
>TRBJ2-7|TRBD2|-|TRBV4-2
TGTGCCAGCAGCCAAGAGGGACTAGCGTCGAACGAGCAGTACTTC
CASSQEGLASNEQYF
>TRBJ2-7|TRBD2|-|TRBV28
TGTGCCAGCACCTCGGGGGGTACCAGCTCCTACGAGCAGTACTTC
CASTSGGTSSYEQYF
>TRBJ1-5|-|-|TRBV28
TGTGCCAGCATTAGGAGGGTAAAGGGGCTTCAGCCCCAGCATTTT
CASIRRVKGLQPQHF
>TRBJ2-2|-|-|TRBV7-2
TGTGCCAGCAGCGTTACAGGGAGAACTACCGGGGAGCTGTTTTTT
CASSVTGRTTGELFF
>TRBJ2-7|TRBD2|-|TRBV30
TGTGCCTGGAGTACGGGTAGCGGGAGGAAGGTGTACTTC
CAWSTGSGRKVYF
>TRBJ2-1|-|-|TRBV29-1
TGCAGCGTTGATCTAGCAAGGGATGAGCAGTTCTTC
CSVDLARDEQFF
>TRBJ2-3|TRBD2|-|TRBV9
TGTGCCAGCAGCCCGAGCGGGGCAATAGGCACAGATACGCAGTATTTT
CASSPSGAIGTDTQYF
>TRBJ2-7|TRBD2|once|TRBV9
TGTGCCAGCAGCGGGCCACCCACTAGCGGCCGATCCTACGAGCAGTACTTC
CASSGPPTSGRSYEQYF
>TRBJ1-4|TRBD1|-|TRBV29-1
TGCAGCGTTGAAGATACGGACAGGGGAGGTGAAAAACTGTTTTTT
CSVEDTDRGGEKLFF
>TRBJ1-1|-|once|TRBV19
TGTGCCAGTAGTTTCTCCGGGAGGAACACTGAAGCTTTCTTT
CASSFSGRNTEAFF
>TRBJ2-1|TRBD1|-|TRBV6-5
TGTGCCAGCAGTTCCGGGACAGGGGGGACCTACAATGAGCAGTTCTTC
CASSSGTGGTYNEQFF
>TRBJ1-5|-|-|TRBV15
TGTGCCACCAGCCCCCATGGAGGGCGACTTAGCAATCAGCCCCAGCATTTT
CATSPHGGRLSNQPQHF
>TRBJ1-2|-|-|TRBV5-1
TGCGCCAGCAGCTTAACGACAGGAGGATATGGCTACACCTTC
CASSLTTGGYGYTF
>TRBJ2-7|TRBD2|-|TRBV6-6
TGTGCCAGCACACCTTATGGCGGGAGTCTCTCCTACGAGCAGTACTTC
CASTPYGGSLSYEQYF
>TRBJ2-7|TRBD1|few|TRBV18
TGTGCCAGCTCAGCCCGACAGGGGTACGAGCAGTACTTC
CASSARQGYEQYF
>TRBJ2-2|TRBD1|-|TRBV5-6
TGTGCCAGCAGCTTCAGACAGGGTCTCGGGGAGCTGTTTTTT
CASSFRQGLGELFF
>TRBJ2-7|TRBD1|-|TRBV6-1
TGTGCCAGCAGTGAAAGGTGGGACAGGGATTGGCGCGAGCAGTACTTC
CASSERWDRDWREQYF
>TRBJ2-7|TRBD1|once|TRBV6-6
TGTGCCAGCAGTTACTCATCGGGGACAGGGGGAATGGAGCAGTACTTC
CASSYSSGTGGMEQYF
>TRBJ2-7|-|-|TRBV5-1
TGCGCCAGCAGCTTGTCCAGTTTATACGAGCAGTACTTC
CASSLSSLYEQYF
>TRBJ1-4|-|-|TRBV5-1
TGCGCCAGCAGCCAACAGCATCCAAGTGAAAAACTGTTTTTT
CASSQQHPSEKLFF
>TRBJ1-3|-|-|TRBV28
TGTGCCAGCAGTCTCCCAAGGACAGTGCGCACCGGTGAACCTGGAAACACCATATATTTT
CASSLPRTVRTGEPGNTIYF
>TRBJ2-1|TRBD1|-|TRBV19
TGTGCCAGTAGTATGCCGACAGGGTTCGGCAATGAGCAGTTCTTC
CASSMPTGFGNEQFF
>TRBJ1-6|-|-|TRBV7-9
TGTGCCAGCAGCGTCAGTAATTCACCCCTCCACTTT
CASSVSNSPLHF
>TRBJ1-4|TRBD1|few|TRBV18
TGTGCCAGCTCACCGGGACAGGGGGATGAAAAACTGTTTTTT
CASSPGQGDEKLFF
>TRBJ1-6|TRBD1|-|TRBV28
TGTGCCAGCAGTTTAAACAGGGGAGGTCGTTCACCCCTCCACTTT
CASSLNRGGRSPLHF
>TRBJ1-5|-|-|TRBV28
TGTGCCAGCAGTCTTCTAGGGGGTCGTAATCAGCCCCAGCATTTT
CASSLLGGRNQPQHF
>TRBJ2-5|TRBD1|-|TRBV28
TGTGCCAGCAGTCGGACAGGGGGCGGGGAGACCCAGTACTTC
CASSRTGGGETQYF
>TRBJ2-1|-|-|TRBV6-1
TGTGCCAGCAGTGAAGAAAGGGGCGGGGGCTATGAGCAGTTCTTC
CASSEERGGGYEQFF
>TRBJ1-5|-|-|TRBV29-1
TGCAGCGTGGCCAGGGGCAGGGATCAGCCCCAGCATTTT
CSVARGRDQPQHF
>TRBJ2-3|TRBD2|-|TRBV18
TGTGCCAGCTCACGACCCGGACTAGCGGGAGGCCCAGATACGCAGTATTTT
CASSRPGLAGGPDTQYF
>TRBJ2-7|-|-|TRBV2
TGTGCCAGCAATCTGCACAGCAGGTACGAGCAGTACTTC
CASNLHSRYEQYF
>TRBJ1-2|-|-|TRBV18
TGTGCCAGCTCACCCACCGCAGGGATAGGCTATGGCTACACCTTC
CASSPTAGIGYGYTF
>TRBJ2-2|TRBD2|-|TRBV24-1
TGTGCCACGGGACGGGAGGTCGGCACCGGGGAGCTGTTTTTT
CATGREVGTGELFF
>TRBJ2-3|-|-|TRBV7-9
TGTGCCAGCAGCTCCCTCGGGGAGGGGGGGAGCACAGATACGCAGTATTTT
CASSSLGEGGSTDTQYF
>TRBJ2-3|-|-|TRBV6-2/TRBV6-3
TGTGCCAGCAGTTACGGAGAGGTGCCAGATACGCAGTATTTT
CASSYGEVPDTQYF
>TRBJ2-7|TRBD2|-|TRBV28
TGTGCCAGCAGTCCCGGGACTAGCGGGGCCTCCTACGAGCAGTACTTC
CASSPGTSGASYEQYF